This is a list of T cell receptor beta chains from one sample in a study of graft-versus-host responses after intestinal transplantation. Using immunoSEQ multiplex PCR, the repertoire was profiled, and TCRdb retains in-frame clones only, with some absent. The sample carries 3,500 to 4,500 clones, 60% to 85% recorded once. The sequences come from ileum tissue, collected 105 days after intestinal transplantation. These receptors all come from a human patient who received an intestinal transplant, so some T cells may come from the graft donor. Both conserved end residues are part of each CDR3. Fields, in order: D gene, J gene, V gene, clone size, CDR3 DNA, CDR3 protein. A D gene is named only where the DNA matches it firmly. Some rows have no size entry. The others give once, few or many, or a class for an expanded clone.

-	TRBJ2-3	TRBV29-1	few	TGCAGCGTTGGCCCAGTCTCTAGCACAGATACGCAGTATTTT	CSVGPVSSTDTQYF
TRBD1	TRBJ2-7	TRBV5-4	once	TGTGCCAGCAGCTCGGCCGGGACAGAAATTTACGAGCAGTACTTC	CASSSAGTEIYEQYF
-	TRBJ2-6	TRBV6-4	few	TGTGCCAGCAGTGACTCGGTCTCTGGGGCCAACGTCCTGACTTTC	CASSDSVSGANVLTF
-	TRBJ1-5	TRBV2	-	TGTGCCAGCAGTGAACAGGGCAATCAGCCCCAGCATTTT	CASSEQGNQPQHF
TRBD1	TRBJ1-1	TRBV14	-	TGTGCCAGCAGCCAAACCAGGGGGGCTGAAGCTTTCTTT	CASSQTRGAEAFF
TRBD2	TRBJ2-1	TRBV10-1	-	TGCGCCAGCAGTGATAGCGGGACCTACAATGAGCAGTTCTTC	CASSDSGTYNEQFF
TRBD1	TRBJ2-3	TRBV9	-	TGTGCCAGCAGCGTAGACGCGGACAGGGGTTCCACAGATACGCAGTATTTT	CASSVDADRGSTDTQYF
TRBD1	TRBJ2-1	TRBV5-1	-	TGCGCCAGCAGCTTGGGAGCCACAGGGGGTATCGACAATGAGCAGTTCTTC	CASSLGATGGIDNEQFF
-	TRBJ2-7	TRBV25-1	-	TGTGCCAGCAGTGCGGAGGGACGATGGCGCGAGCAGTACTTC	CASSAEGRWREQYF
TRBD1	TRBJ2-3	TRBV10-3	few	TGTGCCATCGGGACAGGGGGCACAGATACGCAGTATTTT	CAIGTGGTDTQYF
TRBD1	TRBJ2-7	TRBV5-6	-	TGTGCCAGCACTACCCCCTCAGGACAGGGGTCCTACGAGCAGTACTTC	CASTTPSGQGSYEQYF
TRBD2	TRBJ2-4	TRBV6-1	few	TGTGCCAGCTTCGGGACTAGCGCGGGAAACATTCAGTACTTC	CASFGTSAGNIQYF
-	TRBJ1-1	TRBV11-2	-	TGTGCCAGCAGCTTAGGCGGGAGGGGCACTGAAGCTTTCTTT	CASSLGGRGTEAFF
TRBD2	TRBJ2-1	TRBV11-1	-	TGTGCCAGCAGCTTTGGGGGAGGGGAGGATGAGCAGTTCTTC	CASSFGGGEDEQFF
-	TRBJ2-3	TRBV10-1	-	TGCGCCAGCAGTGATAGAGGGGGGGGAACAGATACGCAGTATTTT	CASSDRGGGTDTQYF
TRBD2	TRBJ2-1	TRBV29-1	-	TGCAGCGGAACCCTAGCGGGAGGGCCGTTTGAGCAGTTCTTC	CSGTLAGGPFEQFF
TRBD2	TRBJ2-3	TRBV5-3	-	TGTGCCAGAAGCTTAGCGGGGGGCACAGATACGCAGTATTTT	CARSLAGGTDTQYF
-	TRBJ1-1	TRBV6-5	few	TGTGCCAGCCGACCGGCGACCTACACTGAAGCTTTCTTT	CASRPATYTEAFF
-	TRBJ1-1	TRBV27	-	TGTGCCAGCAGAACGGTCGCGCTTCTGAACACTGAAGCTTTCTTT	CASRTVALLNTEAFF
TRBD1	TRBJ2-2	TRBV2	-	TGTGCCAGCAGTGAAATCCGGACAGGGGTCACCGGGGAGCTGTTTTTT	CASSEIRTGVTGELFF
-	TRBJ2-1	TRBV10-1	few	TGCGCCAGCAGTGATGGGGGCTCCTACAATGAGCAGTTCTTC	CASSDGGSYNEQFF
TRBD1	TRBJ2-4	TRBV5-4	few	TGTGCCAGCAGCGACAGGGGGCAAAACATTCAGTACTTC	CASSDRGQNIQYF
TRBD1	TRBJ2-1	TRBV10-3	few	TGTGCCATCAGTGACGGGACAGGACGAGAGCAGTTCTTC	CAISDGTGREQFF
-	TRBJ2-3	TRBV18	-	TGTGCCAGCTCACCACAACCCAATACGCAGTATTTT	CASSPQPNTQYF
-	TRBJ2-1	TRBV4-1	few	TGCGCCAGCAGCCAATGGCCCTTGGGGGATAATGGTAAGAATGAGCAGTTCTTC	CASSQWPLGDNGKNEQFF
-	TRBJ2-7	TRBV6-1	-	TGTGCCGGCAGTGAAGCGGAGGCGGGATCCTACGAGCAGTACTTC	CAGSEAEAGSYEQYF
-	TRBJ2-5	TRBV25-1	-	TGTGCCAGCAGTGAAAGGGGGGGCAAGGAGACCCAGTACTTC	CASSERGGKETQYF
TRBD2	TRBJ2-3	TRBV6-1	-	TGTGCCAGCAGTGGACTAGCGGGAGGGCCAGATACGCAGTATTTT	CASSGLAGGPDTQYF
-	TRBJ1-3	TRBV2	-	TGTGCCAGCAGTTTAAGTGGGGCCCAAGGAAACACCATATATTTT	CASSLSGAQGNTIYF
-	TRBJ2-7	TRBV10-3	-	TGTGCCATCAGTGAGGTCGAACACTACGAGCAGTACTTC	CAISEVEHYEQYF
-	TRBJ2-7	TRBV27	-	TGTGCCAGCAGTTCAATCCGGGCGTTATACGAGCAGTACTTC	CASSSIRALYEQYF
TRBD2	TRBJ2-7	TRBV7-9	-	TGTGCCAGCAGCTTATTGGAGACTAGCGGGCGGATCTACGAGCAGTACTTC	CASSLLETSGRIYEQYF
-	TRBJ2-7	TRBV5-1	-	TGCGCCAGCAGCTTTTTCGGGAGATCTTTCTACGAGCAGTACTTC	CASSFFGRSFYEQYF
-	TRBJ2-1	TRBV6-5	-	TGTGCCAGCAGGAGGACCCCCCTGCCCTACAATGAGCAGTTCTTC	CASRRTPLPYNEQFF
-	TRBJ1-5	TRBV19	-	TGTGCCAGTAGTATGGCGGTCGGGGCAGGGGATCAGCCCCAGCATTTT	CASSMAVGAGDQPQHF
TRBD2	TRBJ2-1	TRBV4-2	-	TGTGCCAGCAGCCAACAGACTAGCGGGAGTAATGAGCAGTTCTTC	CASSQQTSGSNEQFF
-	TRBJ2-7	TRBV6-4	-	TGTGCCAGCTCGCACCCAACCTACGAGCAGTACTTC	CASSHPTYEQYF
-	TRBJ1-5	TRBV5-5	once	TGTGCCAGCAGCTTACAGGGAAATCAGCCCCAGCATTTT	CASSLQGNQPQHF
TRBD2	TRBJ2-7	TRBV7-9	-	TGTGCCAGCAGCCGTCTAGCGGGAGGATACGAGCAGTACTTC	CASSRLAGGYEQYF
-	TRBJ2-5	TRBV6-5	few	TGTGCCAGCAGTTACTCTGCTGGGACGGTCCAAGAGACCCAGTACTTC	CASSYSAGTVQETQYF
-	TRBJ2-1	TRBV6-1	-	TGTGCCAGCAGTGGGAATTCCCGGAGGTTCTTC	CASSGNSRRFF
-	TRBJ1-2	TRBV5-6	-	TGTGCCAGCAGCGCACCTGCCCGGGCCCATGGCTACACCTTC	CASSAPARAHGYTF
-	TRBJ2-5	TRBV19	-	TGTGCCAGTACCCACCGCGGGACACCCGAGACCCAGTACTTC	CASTHRGTPETQYF
-	TRBJ2-7	TRBV27	once	TGTGCCAGCAGTTACGGCTCTAGCTCCTACGAGCAGTACTTC	CASSYGSSSYEQYF
-	TRBJ2-1	TRBV9	-	TGTGCCAGCAGCGCTAATAGACCCGGGCGAGGGTACAATGAGCAGTTCTTC	CASSANRPGRGYNEQFF
-	TRBJ1-2	TRBV10-3	-	TGTGCCATCAGTGATCCGGGGGGAGGACCCGGCTACACCTTC	CAISDPGGGPGYTF
-	TRBJ2-7	TRBV6-4	once	TGTGCCAGCAGTGACTCAGTCTTATTTTCGGACAGAGGATACGAGCAGTACTTC	CASSDSVLFSDRGYEQYF
TRBD2	TRBJ2-7	TRBV4-2	-	TGTGCCAGCAGCCAATTCTCACACCCGGGACTAGCTCCCTCCTACGAGCAGTACTTC	CASSQFSHPGLAPSYEQYF
TRBD1	TRBJ2-2	TRBV2	large	TGTGCCAGCAGGAGGACAGGGAACACCGGGGAGCTGTTTTTT	CASRRTGNTGELFF
-	TRBJ2-1	TRBV9	-	TGTGCCAGCAGCGACCCCAAGGGCTTACAGGGCTATGAGCAGTTCTTC	CASSDPKGLQGYEQFF